This entry describes one T cell receptor (beta chain). What it binds is unknown. The data were obtained in a study of T cell responses to AZD1222 COVID-19 vaccine. Broader study findings: CD4 TCRs linked to vaccination spanned spike, dominating at 160-218 and 743-854.

Produced via immunoSEQ multiplex PCR; TCRdb's table is partial and in-frame only. Of more than 110,000 clones in the sample, roughly 92% are singletons; the top ten hold roughly 5.1%. Germline loops: CDR1 MGHRA, CDR2 YSYEKL. V gave up 2 bases and J gave up 0 bases, with 8 bases separating them. The CDR3 totals 15 residues. Sequencing used peripheral blood, obtained on day 0 of AZD1222 vaccination. This rearrangement joins TRBV4-1 to TRBJ1-3; D gene ambiguous. The origin of this receptor is an adult in good health. CDR3 DNA: TGCGCCAGCAGCCAAAGTCTGAGCTCTGGAAACACCATATATTTT. It codes for CASSQSLSSGNTIYF.